These 11 T cell receptor beta chains were sequenced from one sample in a study of T cells expressing NK-cell markers. TCRdb reanalyzed the 5' RACE reads and collapses them to one entry per CDR3 protein, without DNA. In total, the table holds around 140,000 distinct CDR3 sequences. Material for sequencing was blood T cells: a sorted CD56 or NKG2C T cell subset, CD4+ or CD8+ T cells, or bulk PBMC T cells (not recorded which). The receptors stem from a young man in good health.

This sequence joins TRBV10-2 and TRBJ2-3; TCRdb calls TRBD2, which cannot be checked without DNA. This CDR3 has 19 amino acids. Germline loops: CDR1 WSHSY, CDR2 SAAADI. CDR3 residues: CASSEGGLAGILSTDTQYF.

The gene calls are TRBV9 and TRBJ2-1; TCRdb selects TRBD1, and the lack of DNA leaves this call unchecked. Germline CDR1 is SGDLS and CDR2 is YYNGEE. The CDR3 runs to 17 residues. CDR3 loop: CASSVGSGGINYNEQFF.

The rearrangement links TRBV28 to TRBJ2-2; the D gene TCRdb calls, TRBD1, cannot be checked with no DNA. This CDR3 is built from 15 residues. Germline V lookup: CDR1 MDHEN, CDR2 SYDVKM. CDR3: CASRIQGPSTGELFF.

This chain connects TRBV24-1 to TRBJ2-3; TCRdb's D call of TRBD1 is untestable without DNA. The CDR3 runs 17 residues. Per germline, CDR1 KGHDR and CDR2 SFDVKD. CDR3 residues: CATMETGTRRMTDTQYF.

The genes are TRBV4-3 and TRBJ2-7; TCRdb returns TRBD1, unconfirmable since there is no DNA. The CDR3 runs 19 residues. The germline gives CDR1 LGHNA, CDR2 YSLEER. The CDR3 region is CASSQDILSETEISYEQYF.

The rearrangement joins TRBV7-8 to TRBJ1-2; TCRdb's D call, TRBD1, is unchecked because there is no DNA. This CDR3 spans 15 amino acids. Germline V gene sequence: CDR1 SGHVS, CDR2 FQNEAQ. CDR3 amino acids: CASRDPGQGSYGYTF.

J is TRBJ2-7 and V is TRBV4-2; with no DNA, the TCRdb D assignment of TRBD1 cannot be verified. The CDR3 has 13 amino acids. Germline assignment: CDR1 LGHNA and CDR2 YNFKEQ. The chain's CDR3 is CASSQVTGEEQYF.

The chain links TRBV29-1 to TRBJ2-7. The CDR3 sequence is 11 residues long. Germline values: CDR1 SQVTM, CDR2 ANQGSEA. CDR3 sequence: CSVEVNYEQYF.

The CDR3 is CASSSRDRVAQETQYF. This chain links TRBV28 with TRBJ2-5; TCRdb proposes TRBD1, but this gene call is untestable without DNA. Germline V gene data show CDR1 as MDHEN and CDR2 as SYDVKM. There are 16 residues in the CDR3.

The V and J genes are TRBV9 and TRBJ2-7; TCRdb gives TRBD2 as the D gene, but with no DNA this cannot be confirmed. This CDR3 region has 16 residues. CDR1 is SGDLS and CDR2 is YYNGEE in the germline V gene. The CDR3 protein is CASSPTGGATSYEQYF.

The V call is TRBV5-1, the J call TRBJ1-1; the TCRdb call, TRBD1, lacks DNA for checking. The CDR3 has 16 amino acids. Germline V gene lookup returns CDR1 SGHRS and CDR2 YFSETQ. The CDR3 reads CASSWTLGQGGTEAFF.